One sample yielded the 28 T cell receptor beta chains listed below, sequenced in a study of blood T cell repertoires in COVID-19. Clones were read by immunoSEQ multiplex PCR, and TCRdb kept only the in-frame ones, dropping some. The sample has roughly 250,000 clones, approximately 81% seen once. The specimen was peripheral blood. The source of these receptors is a woman between 55 and 75 years old with active or convalescent COVID-19.

V is TRBV6-5 and J is TRBJ1-5, with 9 nucleotides matching TRBD1. Unmatched junction bases numbered 6, after V lost 6 bases and J lost 6 bases. The CDR3 has 14 amino acids. Germline V gene lookup returns CDR1 MNHEY and CDR2 SVGAGI. The CDR3 loop reads CASSRQGESQPQHF. Here the CDR3 DNA reads TGTGCCAGCAGCCGACAGGGGGAAAGTCAGCCCCAGCATTTT.

V usage is TRBV4-3 and J usage is TRBJ2-5; 16 bases are a match to TRBD2. V gave up 0 bases and J gave up 6 bases; unmatched junction bases: 19. This CDR3 contains 22 residues. Per germline, CDR1 LGHNA and CDR2 YSLEER. The CDR3: CASSQDGRGLAGGPRLEKTQYF. DNA for the CDR3: TGCGCCAGCAGCCAAGATGGTAGGGGACTAGCGGGGGGGCCGAGGTTGGAGAAGACCCAGTACTTC.

This clone came up once. The rearrangement joins TRBV12-5 to TRBJ1-1, with a tentative D call TRBD1 (5 bases). V gave up 2 bases and J gave up 0 bases, with 13 bases separating them. This CDR3 has 16 residues. Germline CDR1 LGHNT, CDR2 FRNRAP. DNA of the CDR3: TGTGCTAGTGGTTTGCGCAGGGCGCTCATGAACACTGAAGCTTTCTTT. Amino acids: CASGLRRALMNTEAFF.

The rearrangement joins TRBV10-3 to TRBJ1-5; TRBD1 matches at 7 bases. CDR3 length: 14 amino acids. Germline assignment: CDR1 ENHRY and CDR2 SYGVKD. With V trimmed by 6 bases and J by 7 bases, 9 bases remained unmatched. In nucleotides, the CDR3 is TGTGCCATCAGGGGAGAAGGGGGCGAACAGCCCCAGCATTTT. Translating it yields CAIRGEGGEQPQHF.

The J gene is TRBJ1-2, the V gene TRBV6-6; D is perhaps TRBD1 (6 bases). CDR1 and CDR2 (germline): MNHNY, SVGAGI (reference sequence). The CDR3 spans 14 residues. With 0 bases removed from V and 9 bases from J, the gap between germline ends came to 14 bases. CDR3 coding DNA: TGTGCCAGCAGTTACTCCACCCCCCAGGGGAGCTACACCTTC. Encoded protein: CASSYSTPQGSYTF.

The chain has TRBV10-3 and TRBJ1-5; D unresolved. CDR1 ENHRY and CDR2 SYGVKD come from the germline V gene. Trimming cost V 5 bases and J 7 bases, with 15 bases left between them. This CDR3 spans 14 amino acids. The CDR3 region is CAISLSGANQPQHF. The DNA of the CDR3 is TGTGCCATCAGTTTGAGCGGTGCGAACCAGCCCCAGCATTTT.

The CDR3 bases are TGTGCCAGCAGTGAAGCGACAGGGGGCGCGGCACCCCTCCACTTT. Translated: CASSEATGGAAPLHF. J is TRBJ1-6 and V is TRBV6-1, with 10 bases matching TRBD1. CDR1 is MNHNS, CDR2 SASEGT, per germline. The CDR3 has 15 residues. The junction had 4 bases not matched to a gene; V was cut back by 0 bases and J by 11 bases.

V and J are TRBV9 and TRBJ2-7; D unclear. CDR1 and CDR2 (germline): SGDLS, YYNGEE. The CDR3 is 14 residues long. Trimming took 0 bases from V and 5 from J, leaving 12 bases between them. In DNA form, the CDR3 reads TGTGCCAGCAGCGTAGGTTCGAAGCCGAACGAGCAGTACTTC. Protein product: CASSVGSKPNEQYF.

The chain recombines TRBV19 with TRBJ1-2, with 11 positions matching TRBD1. There are 13 residues in the CDR3. CDR1 and CDR2 (germline): LNHDA, SQIVND (reference sequence). The ends lost 11 bases at V and 3 bases at J; junction bases unmatched: 5. The CDR3 region has the DNA TGTGCCCCAAGGACAGGGGGCGACTATGGCTACACCTTC. Encoded protein: CAPRTGGDYGYTF.

V is TRBV20-1 and J is TRBJ1-1; possibly TRBD1 for D (5 bases). Germline CDR1 reads DFQATT; CDR2 reads SNEGSKA (reference sequence). There are 14 residues in the CDR3. V lost 3 bases and J 6 bases, leaving 17 bases between the germline ends. The CDR3 bases are TGCAGTGCTAGTAGGGCCCGGGGGTTCGCTGAAGCTTTCTTT. The encoded protein is CSASRARGFAEAFF.

This clone was seen repeatedly, ten times or more. V gene TRBV6-2 or TRBV6-3 combines with J gene TRBJ1-2, with unresolved D. CDR3 size: 12 residues. CDR1 MNHEY and CDR2 SVGEGT come from the germline V gene. V was shortened by 4 bases and J by 8 bases, with 11 bases between the two germline ends. In nucleotides, the CDR3 is TGTGCCAGCAGTTCTTTAACGGGAGGCTACACCTTC. It specifies CASSSLTGGYTF.

V usage is TRBV6-5 and J usage is TRBJ2-7; 8 bases are a match to TRBD2. The CDR3 totals 15 residues. CDR1 and CDR2 from the germline V gene are MNHEY and SVGAGI. The V and J ends lost 5 bases and 2 bases, in that order; junction bases with no gene match: 8. As DNA, the CDR3 is TGTGCCAGCAGTCTCGAAGGGGGACTAGCCTACGAGCAGTACTTC. This gives the protein CASSLEGGLAYEQYF.

This clone was detected a few times. The chain employs TRBV3-1 (or the pseudogene TRBV3-2) and TRBJ1-5, with 7 bases lining up with TRBD1. Per the germline V gene, CDR1 is LGHDT and CDR2 is YNNKEL (reference sequence). The length of the CDR3 is 16 residues. J was trimmed by 2 bases and V by 4 bases; bases with no gene match: 8. The CDR3 loop is CASSPGTAMGNQPQHF. The CDR3 DNA reads as TGTGCCAGCAGCCCCGGGACAGCCATGGGCAATCAGCCCCAGCATTTT.

This sequence joins TRBV11-2 and TRBJ1-3; D not certain. Trimming took off 5 bases at V and 1 base at J, with 9 bases between the two ends. The CDR3 spans 14 residues. In germline, CDR1 is SGHAT, CDR2 FQNNGV. The CDR3 bases are TGTGCCAGCAGCCCTCAGTATTCTGGAAACACCATATATTTT. Its protein is CASSPQYSGNTIYF.

To note about this clone: The same CDR3 can be traced to other DNA sequences in this sample. The V and J genes are TRBV5-1 and TRBJ2-1; 8 bases line up with TRBD2. After removal of 4 bases from V and 1 base from J, the junction contained 4 bases not matched to a gene. CDR3 length: 15 residues. CDR1 is SGHRS, CDR2 YFSETQ, per germline. The CDR3 loop reads CASSLGGASYNEQFF. Here the CDR3 DNA reads TGCGCCAGCAGCCTCGGGGGGGCTTCCTACAATGAGCAGTTCTTC. Full variable domain (missing parts from reference TRBV5-1 and TRBJ2-1): KAGVTQTPRYLIKTRGQQVTLSCSPISGHRSVSWYQQTPGQGLQFLFEYFSETQRNKGNFPGRFSGRQFSNSRSEMNVSTLELGDSALYLCASSLGGASYNEQFFGPGTRLTVL.

The chain links TRBV29-1 to TRBJ1-5, with no clear D. The germline CDR1 and CDR2 sequences are SQVTM and ANQGSEA. V gave up 4 bases and J gave up 8 bases, with 15 bases separating them. The CDR3 is 13 residues long. In DNA, the CDR3 is TGCAGCGTTGGGGTTGAGGGTAAAGAGCCCCAGCATTTT. Its protein product is CSVGVEGKEPQHF.

The chain uses TRBV14 and TRBJ1-5; unclear D gene. The V gene's germline CDR1 is SGHDN and CDR2 FVKESK. V was cut by 1 base and J by 7 bases, with 20 bases left in between. The CDR3 contains 17 residues. The CDR3, as DNA: TGTGCCAGCAGCCAAGGGGCAGGAGGCCCCGCTAAACAGCCCCAGCATTTT. Translated, it gives CASSQGAGGPAKQPQHF. Looking up the rest from reference TRBV14 and TRBJ1-5 gives the full variable domain: EAGVTQFPSHSVIEKGQTVTLRCDPISGHDNLYWYRRVMGKEIKFLLHFVKESKQDESGMPNNRFLAERTGGTYSTLKVQPAELEDSGVYFCASSQGAGGPAKQPQHFGDGTRLSIL.

This clone showed up just once. The V call is TRBV7-2, the J call TRBJ1-1; 8 positions match TRBD1. The V gene end was trimmed by 4 bases and the J gene end by 9 bases; junction bases not matched to a gene: 4. Germline V gene lookup returns CDR1 SGHTA and CDR2 FQGNSA. The CDR3 runs to 12 residues. CDR3 sequence reads: CASSSDRVKAFF. The CDR3, as DNA: TGTGCCAGCAGCTCGGACAGGGTAAAAGCTTTCTTT.

This clone has a handful of counts. The CDR3 DNA is TGTGCCAGCTCACCACCGACAGGGCGAGCCACCGGGGAGCTGTTTTTT. Encoded protein: CASSPPTGRATGELFF. V and J are TRBV18 and TRBJ2-2; TRBD1 agrees at 7 bases. Germline trimming cut 0 bases from V and 4 bases from J; bases unmatched to any gene: 5. The CDR3 has 16 amino acids. CDR1 is KGHSH, CDR2 LQKENI, per germline.

The chain couples TRBV12-3 or TRBV12-4 to TRBJ1-3, with no clear D. CDR3 length equals 13 residues. V shed 6 bases and J shed 4 bases, with 10 bases lying between them. The CDR3 is CASRRREGNTIYF. The CDR3, as DNA: TGTGCCAGCAGAAGGAGGGAAGGAAACACCATATATTTT.

This CDR3 reads CASSLDRTGRETQYF. For the CDR3, the DNA is TGTGCCAGCAGCCTGGACAGGACAGGGAGAGAGACCCAGTACTTC. The chain combines TRBV21-1 with TRBJ2-5; the table's D call of TRBD1 was not tested on the DNA. TRBV21-1 is shown as a pseudogene. This CDR3 comprises 15 residues.

The V and J genes are TRBV6-1 and TRBJ2-2; 8 positions match TRBD1. The length of the CDR3 is 17 residues. After removal of 4 bases from V and 5 bases from J, the junction contained 12 bases not matched to a gene. The germline gives CDR1 MNHNS, CDR2 SASEGT. The CDR3 reads CASSGMGTGGWTGELFF. CDR3 in DNA: TGTGCCAGCAGTGGAATGGGTACAGGGGGTTGGACCGGGGAGCTGTTTTTT.

V and J are TRBV2 and TRBJ2-3, with D perhaps TRBD1 (6 bases). This CDR3 is 15 amino acids long. The V gene's germline CDR1 is SNHLY and CDR2 FYNNEI. The germline V and J ends were trimmed by 4 bases and 2 bases, with 13 bases remaining between them. The CDR3 reads CASSGDRHSTDTQYF. The DNA of the CDR3 is TGTGCCAGCAGTGGTGACAGGCACTCCACAGATACGCAGTATTTT. Combining the CDR3 with reference TRBV2 and TRBJ2-3 gives the whole variable domain EPEVTQTPSHQVTQMGQEVILRCVPISNHLYFYWYRQILGQKVEFLVSFYNNEISEKSEIFDDQFSVERPDGSNFTLKIRSTKLEDSAMYFCASSGDRHSTDTQYFGPGTRLTVL.

The chain joins TRBV4-1 to TRBJ1-2, with 8 bases lining up with TRBD1. Germline CDR1 and CDR2: MGHRA and YSYEKL. The CDR3 has 15 residues. The V segment lost 5 bases and the J segment 4 bases; nucleotides outside the gene matches: 9. The CDR3 DNA follows: TGCGCCAGCAGCAGATCAGGGGGCGATACCTATGGCTACACCTTC. Residues: CASSRSGGDTYGYTF.

The J gene is TRBJ2-1, the V gene TRBV11-3, with D perhaps matching TRBD2 (5 bases). The CDR3 runs 14 residues. Germline CDR1 reads SGHNT; CDR2 reads YENEEA. The V gene lost 1 base and the J gene lost 1 base, with 5 bases spanning the gap. CDR3 coding DNA: TGTGCCAGCAGCTTAGCGGGATCCTACAATGAGCAGTTCTTC. It translates to CASSLAGSYNEQFF.

This chain joins TRBV5-1 and TRBJ2-5; weak D call: TRBD1 (5 bases). The CDR3 contains 14 residues. CDR1 and CDR2 (germline): SGHRS, YFSETQ. Trimming took 1 base from V and 4 from J, leaving 11 bases between them. Here the CDR3 DNA reads TGCGCCAGCAGCTTGACAACGACAGCAGAGACCCAGTACTTC. Protein: CASSLTTTAETQYF. Full variable domain (remainder filled in from reference TRBV5-1 and TRBJ2-5): KAGVTQTPRYLIKTRGQQVTLSCSPISGHRSVSWYQQTPGQGLQFLFEYFSETQRNKGNFPGRFSGRQFSNSRSEMNVSTLELGDSALYLCASSLTTTAETQYFGPGTRLLVL.

This clone was detected only once. This chain joins TRBV2 and TRBJ1-4; D might be TRBD1 (6 bases). This CDR3 has 16 residues. Germline lookup yields CDR1 SNHLY and CDR2 FYNNEI. The V and J ends lost 8 bases and 8 bases respectively, with 24 bases between them. In nucleotides, the CDR3 is TGTGCCAGCCGCGAAGGCCTGACAGGCCCCATAGAAAAACTGTTTTTT. As protein: CASREGLTGPIEKLFF.

The chain combines TRBV2 with TRBJ2-5, with a possible D match to TRBD1 (5 bases). The CDR3 runs 12 residues. The V gene's germline CDR1 is SNHLY and CDR2 FYNNEI. With 8 bases removed from V and 1 base from J, the gap between germline ends came to 8 bases. CDR3: CASCQGQETQYF. The DNA for the CDR3 is TGTGCCAGCTGCCAGGGCCAAGAGACCCAGTACTTC.